These 21 T cell receptor beta chains came from one sample sequenced in a study of blood T cell repertoires in COVID-19. The data were produced by immunoSEQ multiplex PCR, yet TCRdb's version contains in-frame clones alone and is incomplete. The sample has around 300,000 clones; approximately 89% are singletons. The sequencing input was PBMCs or T cells enriched from blood (not recorded which). The receptors shown here come from a man aged 30-40 years who had recovered from COVID-19.

In this sample, this clone turned up once. The CDR3 is CASSTGRENTGELFF. The CDR3 DNA follows: TGTGCCAGCAGCACCGGCAGGGAGAACACCGGGGAGCTGTTTTTT. The V call is TRBV3-1 (or the pseudogene TRBV3-2), the J call TRBJ2-2; possibly TRBD1 for D (5 bases). With 5 bases removed from V and 1 base from J, the gap between germline ends came to 11 bases. The CDR3 runs 15 residues. Germline CDR1 and CDR2: LGHDT and YNNKEL (reference sequence).

The V and J genes are TRBV24-1 and TRBJ2-7, with 9 bases that match TRBD1. The germline V gene encodes CDR1 KGHDR and CDR2 SFDVKD. V dropped 9 bases and J dropped 6; count of bases not matched to a gene: 17. CDR3 length: 16 amino acids. Here the CDR3 DNA reads TGTGCCACCTCCCATCCGACCGGGACAGGGCCCCCCGAGCAGTACTTC. It translates to CATSHPTGTGPPEQYF.

The chain uses TRBV24-1 and TRBJ2-3, with TRBD1 matching 9 bases. V lost 9 bases, J lost 8 bases, and 8 bases stayed unmatched. CDR3 length equals 13 residues. Per the germline V gene, CDR1 is KGHDR and CDR2 is SFDVKD. CDR3: CATGQGPIGTQYF. CDR3 DNA sequence: TGTGCCACCGGACAGGGGCCGATCGGTACGCAGTATTTT.

The sample holds one count of this clone. This sequence joins TRBV7-9 and TRBJ2-1, with D maybe TRBD2 (6 bases). Deletions cut 5 bases from V and 0 bases from J, with 11 bases between. The CDR3 length is 15 residues. Per germline, CDR1 SEHNR and CDR2 FQNEAQ (reference sequence). In DNA, the CDR3 is TGTGCCAGCAGCCAAGACGGGAGCTCCTACAATGAGCAGTTCTTC. Amino acid sequence: CASSQDGSSYNEQFF. The complete variable domain, with remaining parts taken from reference TRBV7-9 and TRBJ2-1, reads DTGVSQNPRHKITKRGQNVTFRCDPISEHNRLYWYRQTLGQGPEFLTYFQNEAQLEKSRLLSDRFSAERPKGSFSTLEIQRTEQGDSAMYLCASSQDGSSYNEQFFGPGTRLTVL.

The chain has TRBV5-1 and TRBJ2-5, with TRBD2 as a possible D gene (6 bases). The CDR3 extends over 12 amino acids. V was trimmed by 4 bases and J by 2 bases, leaving 6 bases between them. The germline V gene has CDR1 SGHRS and CDR2 YFSETQ. CDR3 coding DNA: TGCGCCAGCAGCCGGGGGCAAGAGACCCAGTACTTC. Translated, it gives CASSRGQETQYF.

A few counts support this clone. The same CDR3 arises from other DNA sequences in this sample as well. In nucleotides, the CDR3 is TGTGCCAGCAGTTCCCCTATCCAAGAGACCCAGTACTTC. Translating gives CASSSPIQETQYF. The chain employs TRBV27 and TRBJ2-5; D gene unclear. The CDR3 length is 13 residues. Germline V CDR1 and CDR2: MNHEY, SMNVEV (reference sequence). V was trimmed by 4 bases and J by 1 base, leaving 7 bases between them.

V usage is TRBV15 and J usage is TRBJ2-7; possibly TRBD2 for D (5 bases). Trimming took off 1 base at V and 0 bases at J, with 7 bases between the two ends. Germline V gene sequence: CDR1 LNHNV, CDR2 YYDKDF (reference sequence). The CDR3 loop spans 14 amino acids. The CDR3 reads CATSRGTSSYEQYF. The CDR3 coding sequence is TGTGCCACCAGCAGAGGAACTAGCTCCTACGAGCAGTACTTC.

CDR3 amino acids: CASSESLAGTYREQFF. The CDR3 DNA follows: TGTGCCAGCAGTGAATCCCTAGCGGGGACGTATCGGGAGCAGTTCTTC. The V and J genes are TRBV25-1 and TRBJ2-1; 9 bases match TRBD2. The J segment lost 10 bases and the V segment lost 1 base, leaving 11 bases of the junction unmatched. Germline lookup yields CDR1 MGHDK and CDR2 SYGVNS. This CDR3 is 16 amino acids long.

The chain employs TRBV7-2 and TRBJ2-1; 8 bases map to TRBD2. Trimming cost V 3 bases and J 4 bases; bases outside gene matches: 2. Germline loops: CDR1 SGHTA, CDR2 FQGNSA. The CDR3 length is 14 residues. In DNA, the CDR3 is TGTGCCAGCAGCTTCCGGGGGGGGTACAATGAGCAGTTCTTC. This codes for CASSFRGGYNEQFF.

The rearrangement joins TRBV2 to TRBJ2-1, with 10 bases lining up with TRBD1. The ends lost 6 bases at V and 2 bases at J; junction bases unmatched: 4. CDR1 and CDR2 (germline): SNHLY, FYNNEI. The CDR3 contains 15 residues. The CDR3 here is CASSWTGGTYNEQFF. CDR3 nucleotide sequence: TGTGCCAGCAGCTGGACAGGGGGGACCTACAATGAGCAGTTCTTC.

The CDR3 DNA follows: TGTGCCAGCTCACCACCGGTGGCGCCGATCTCGGGATCTAATGAAAAACTGTTTTTT. Protein sequence: CASSPPVAPISGSNEKLFF. The V gene is TRBV18, the J gene TRBJ1-4; D is undetermined. V was pared by 0 bases and J by 3 bases, with 20 bases between. The CDR3 is 19 amino acids. Looked up from germline, CDR1 is KGHSH and CDR2 is LQKENI.

The chain uses TRBV7-7 and TRBJ2-3; 10 bases fit TRBD1. The germline V gene has CDR1 SSHAT and CDR2 FNYEAQ (reference sequence). The CDR3 contains 15 residues. V lost 5 bases and J lost 6; bases outside the gene matches: 8. This CDR3 reads CASSQTGGRSDTQYF. The CDR3 bases are TGTGCCAGCAGCCAGACAGGGGGCAGGTCGGATACGCAGTATTTT.

The J gene is TRBJ1-2, the V gene TRBV5-1, with 7 nucleotides matching TRBD1. CDR1 is SGHRS and CDR2 is YFSETQ in the germline V gene. The J segment lost 4 bases and the V segment lost 4 bases, leaving 10 bases of the junction unmatched. The length of the CDR3 is 15 residues. Here the CDR3 DNA reads TGCGCCAGCAGCCTCGAGGGACAGACCTCCTATGGCTACACCTTC. This translates into CASSLEGQTSYGYTF.

This sequence joins TRBV5-1 and TRBJ1-1, with D tentatively TRBD1 (6 bases). The V and J ends lost 1 base and 2 bases respectively, with 15 bases between them. Per the germline V gene, CDR1 is SGHRS and CDR2 is YFSETQ. The CDR3 covers 16 residues. The CDR3 reads CASSLIGGAGNTEAFF. The CDR3 region has the DNA TGCGCCAGCAGCTTGATTGGGGGGGCAGGAAACACTGAAGCTTTCTTT.

This chain joins TRBV29-1 and TRBJ2-1; D possibly corresponds to TRBD1 (6 bases). The length of the CDR3 is 13 residues. CDR1 is SQVTM and CDR2 is ANQGSEA in the germline V gene. Deletions cut 6 bases from V and 3 bases from J, with 12 bases between. CDR3 in amino acids: CSVRDTFYNEQFF. For the CDR3, the DNA is TGCAGCGTCCGGGACACTTTCTACAATGAGCAGTTCTTC.

The gene calls are TRBV16 and TRBJ1-2; the D gene is possibly TRBD1 (5 bases). Germline CDR1 is KGHSY and CDR2 is FQNENV. This CDR3 contains 15 residues. The germline V and J ends were trimmed by 4 bases and 2 bases, with 14 bases remaining between them. The CDR3 loop reads CASSRLTTDNYGYTF. CDR3 sequence (DNA): TGTGCCAGCAGCCGCCTAACGACAGACAACTATGGCTACACCTTC.

This clone was found a few times. In DNA form, the CDR3 reads TGTGCCAGCAGAGGCCCGAGGTCCGAGCAGTACTTC. This sequence encodes CASRGPRSEQYF. The genes are TRBV28 and TRBJ2-7, with D unresolved. Germline lookup yields CDR1 MDHEN and CDR2 SYDVKM. This CDR3 is 12 amino acids long. The V gene lost 6 bases and the J gene lost 6 bases, with 12 bases spanning the gap. Full variable domain (remainder filled in from reference TRBV28 and TRBJ2-7): DVKVTQSSRYLVKRTGEKVFLECVQDMDHENMFWYRQDPGLGLRLIYFSYDVKMKEKGDIPEGYSVSREKKERFSLILESASTNQTSMYLCASRGPRSEQYFGPGTRLTVT.

This clone was found a few times. The rearrangement uses TRBV25-1 and TRBJ2-3; TRBD1 matches 10 bases. The germline V gene encodes CDR1 MGHDK and CDR2 SYGVNS. This CDR3 region has 15 residues. Trimming removed 3 bases from V and 2 bases from J; junction bases left unmatched: 2. CDR3 region: CASSEGQGYTDTQYF. The CDR3 bases are TGTGCCAGCAGTGAGGGACAGGGGTACACAGATACGCAGTATTTT.

This clone showed up just once. The chain uses TRBV5-1 and TRBJ1-2, with D perhaps TRBD1 (6 bases). The ends were cut back, 4 bases at V and 6 bases at J, with 13 bases in the middle. The CDR3 has 13 residues. Germline assignment: CDR1 SGHRS and CDR2 YFSETQ. CDR3 nucleotides: TGCGCCAGCAGCCCCGGGGGGGCGGATGGCTACACCTTC. Translated, it gives CASSPGGADGYTF.

This chain uses TRBV5-6 with TRBJ2-3, with D possibly matching TRBD1 (5 bases). CDR3 size: 15 residues. With 2 bases removed from V and 2 bases from J, the gap between germline ends came to 12 bases. Per germline, CDR1 SGHDT and CDR2 YYEEEE. CDR3 bases: TGTGCCAGCAGCTTTGACAGTTTTGACACAGATACGCAGTATTTT. Its translation is CASSFDSFDTDTQYF.

There are a few counts of this clone. V and J are TRBV5-4 and TRBJ2-1; 10 bases fit TRBD2. CDR3 length equals 14 residues. Germline V CDR1 and CDR2: SGHNT, YYREEE (reference sequence). V shed 4 bases and J 2 bases; nucleotides not matched to a gene: 0. CDR3 bases: TGTGCCAGCAGCAGCGGGGGGGCCTACAATGAGCAGTTCTTC. It yields the protein CASSSGGAYNEQFF.